This T cell receptor (beta chain) was profiled in a study of cytomegalovirus exposure and HLA in healthy donors (dated by TCRdb to between 2016 and 2019). As for the study more broadly: An earlier analysis of some 620 of the donors reported around 280 Gb of sequence data and 95 million to 140 million unique TCR beta sequences obtained from roughly 170 million T cells. A later analysis re-examined previously published TCR beta repertoires from over 500 donors and added high-resolution HLA genotyping to investigate patterns of TCR occurrence. An early release covering 550 to 700 HLA-typed donors comprised about 300 gigabases of sequencing data and roughly 86 million unique TCR sequences. The study profiled the T cell repertoires of under 700 subjects by immunosequencing and related them to cytomegalovirus serostatus. Class I and class II HLA loci were covered by the typing at four-digit resolution. The number of donors typed differed by locus, with roughly 620-630 for A, B, C, DRB1 and DQB1, around 520 for DQA1, 600 to 610 for DPA1, and some 440 for DPB1. In an earlier analysis of 500 to 650 of the donors, high-throughput TCR beta sequencing was used to judge whether each TCR beta V gene segment behaved as functional or pseudogenic. Rather than drawing on any new phenotypic data, the later analysis identified candidate immune exposures from TCR beta sequences and the way those sequences occurred across donors. Donor age, sex, ethnicity and CMV serostatus were collected together with the repertoire data. The study combined high-throughput TCR immunosequencing, statistical association of individual TCRs with disease status, and machine learning to predict cytomegalovirus infection status. A later genetic analysis took genome-wide SNP genotypes for about 55% of the 666 donors and used that subset as a discovery cohort. A handful of DR-DQ haplotypes were handled as single units for association and clustering because linkage in the cohort was strong. Among 398 genotyped donors of the cohort, an average of approximately 240,000 unique TCR beta nucleotide sequences were sequenced per donor, roughly 20% of them non-productive. A separate validation cohort of 100 to 150 different subjects was used in addition to the roughly 670-subject first cohort. Of the approximately 400 genotyped donors, around 81% fell in the genetic ancestry cluster associated with self-reported Caucasian donors. The study aimed to test whether cataloging public T cell receptors could reveal signatures of past pathogen exposure. Every discovery cohort repertoire had been produced on one sequencing platform. Overall study results and their limits: Correlated functional status among segregating V segments might be attributable to linkage disequilibrium, but an unknown experimental factor could not be ruled out. The classifier was reported to diagnose cytomegalovirus status with high specificity and sensitivity in both the original cohort and the validation cohort. According to a later analysis, most CMV-associated TCR beta chains appeared to be HLA-restricted, and the HLA associations seemed to be driven largely by CMV exposure. The authors suggested that the approach could potentially be extended to other disease states and immunological phenotypes. In a later analysis, around 15,000 TCR beta sequences were associated with specific HLA alleles at a false discovery rate of 0.05. Sequencing depth was assumed to be roughly uniform across donors in the presence/absence analyses, though that assumption may not hold. When HLA alleles, especially DR and DQ, strongly co-occurred, TCR associations were difficult to assign to individual alleles. In an earlier analysis of more than 500 of the donors, most TCR beta V segments appeared in productive rearrangements about 90% or about 30% of the time, broadly matching IMGT annotations. Only TCR beta chains were sequenced in this cohort, and the absence of alpha or paired-chain data limited detectable features. A later genetic analysis reported fewer N-insertions in productive TCRs among donors in an Asian-associated ancestry cluster than the roughly 620-donor mean. Compared with equally common non-associated chains, HLA-associated TCR beta chains in a later analysis were more clonally expanded and had lower generation probabilities. Because some donors lacked HLA typing at each locus, the association tests relied only on the typed subset. The study gave a list of roughly 150 TCR beta chains associated with cytomegalovirus. While some public TCRs were present in many individuals, most TCR sequences turned up only very rarely across donors. Three of the identified cytomegalovirus-associated TCR beta chains were confirmed in vitro to be specific for cytomegalovirus antigens. Several of the top co-occurrence clusters appeared to be linked to parvovirus B19, influenza, CMV and Epstein-Barr virus, according to a later analysis. Because counts were too low, about 18 rarely observed V segments, including chromosome 9 orphons, were excluded from the earlier analysis of around 590 of the donors. For the cohort, immune exposure information was limited to CMV serostatus. A cluster of highly shared sequence variants was judged likely to represent a technical artifact of the sequencing pipeline. According to a later analysis, TCR association rates differed among HLA loci, with DRB1 alleles showing the most associated TCRs and HLA-C alleles showing the fewest. V-gene and J-gene trimming of TCR beta chains was associated with a missense DCLRE1C variant in a later genetic analysis, and the association was replicated in an independent cohort. A further reported finding was that TCR beta sequences accurately predicted the HLA-A and HLA-B alleles for most subjects in the first cohort.

Of note for this clone: Its antigen target is currently unknown. Base qualities are not provided; no much larger clone lies one nucleotide away.

The cohort comprised some 730 healthy bone marrow donors. At the time of sampling, every cohort member was nominally healthy, though immune exposures that went unrecorded were likely present. The donor tested CMV seronegative and was one of the 352 seronegative cohort members. Each donor provided a peripheral blood sample, and peripheral blood mononuclear cells were used for TCR beta sequencing. The Qiagen DNeasy Blood Extraction Kit was used to extract genomic DNA from the blood cell samples. Library preparation used the immunoSEQ multiplex PCR assay. The multiplex PCR relied on a mix of 60 forward primers for TCR Vbeta segments and 13 reverse primers for TCR Jbeta segments. A multiplex PCR assay on genomic DNA amplified the CDR3 region of rearranged TCR beta genes. On the Illumina HiSeq System, the amplified TCR beta libraries were sequenced as 87-base-pair reads. The study's processing was this. In a later analysis, some 80 million unique TCR beta chains were counted across the 690 or so repertoires, and roughly 10 million of these chains were shared by at least two donors. To remove PCR and sequencing errors, raw reads were error-corrected and collapsed into unique sequences using a nearest-neighbor algorithm that merged closely related sequences. To assign V, D and J gene segments, CDR3 sequences were aligned to IMGT reference sequences. For a sequence to be retained, a match of at least six nucleotides was required to both a V gene segment and a J gene segment. Rearrangements were classified as productive when the CDR3 lacked stop codons and remained in frame with V and J, and all other rearrangements were classified as non-productive. Following IMGT convention, CDR3 was defined as the stretch from the second conserved V-encoded cysteine to the conserved J-encoded phenylalanine. The earlier analysis of some 580 of the donors excluded any sequence lacking an unambiguous match to a single V gene segment. In an earlier analysis of 500 to 750 of the donors, V segments were called functional above 56.7% productive rearrangements and were called segregating when the between-donor standard deviation exceeded 5%. A statistical classification framework was developed to diagnose cytomegalovirus status using the catalog of TCR beta chain sequences. In a later analysis, V and J genes were assigned by comparing TCR nucleotide sequences against IMGT/GENE-DB human TR gene sequences. In a later analysis, CDR3 sequences and most-parsimonious VDJ recombination scenarios were assigned using the TCRdist pipeline. In a later analysis, each TCR beta chain was defined by its CDR3 amino acid sequence together with its V-gene family, and reads without a unique V-gene family were excluded. As a way to deal with suspected cross-contamination and a sequencing artifact, a later analysis dropped 450 to 700 nucleotide sequences that were highly shared and had low generation probability. A later analysis calculated a clonal expansion index for each public chain from normalized within-repertoire ranks of inferred template counts. In a later analysis, generation probabilities were computed using a VDJ recombination model fitted to out-of-frame rearrangements, and the results were checked against IGoR. A later analysis scored TCR-TCR, TCR-HLA and TCR-CMV co-occurrence with hypergeometric tests, applying a repertoire-size bias correction to TCR pairs. A later analysis estimated false discovery rates by permuting HLA or CMV assignments 20 times. In a later analysis, co-occurring TCRs were grouped using DBSCAN, with TCRdist sequence similarity added in when clustering inside HLA-allele-positive subsets. For co-occurrence clustering, repertoires with fewer than 30,000 or more than 120,000 public chains were excluded, along with 4 to 6 repertoires with anomalous nucleotide sharing. The clones in this table, taken by TCRdb from immuneACCESS, are in-frame only. Not every clone is retained; where verified, under half of the shortfall comes from an unresolved V gene, and the cause of the rest is unknown. The V and J calls and clone size are taken from that table; D and trimming were inferred from the DNA. In all, the sample holds hundreds of thousands of clones, and more than 75% of those were seen once. The ten largest account for 0.24% of the sample.

The receptor's source is a girl aged 2-10 years in good health and CMV-seronegative. Sequenced: PBMCs.

Here the CDR3 is given as CARSSGLAPYEQYF. The sequenced DNA is TGTGCCAGAAGCTCCGGACTAGCGCCTTACGAGCAGTACTTC. The V and J genes are TRBV5-3 and TRBJ2-7, and TRBD2 aligns with 9 junction nucleotides. TRBV5-3 is marked as an open reading frame, function uncertain. Trimming accounts for 3 bases at V and 4 bases at J, while the number of junction bases matched to no gene is 5. The CDR3 numbers 14 residues from cysteine through phenylalanine. Only the CDR3 region is kept as DNA, spanning 42 bases read in frame from base 1.